The 19 T cell receptor beta chains below come from one sample, sequenced in a study of blood T cell repertoires in COVID-19. TCRdb's copy holds only in-frame clones and misses some; the assay was immunoSEQ multiplex PCR. There are fewer than 400,000 clones in the sample; approximately 82% occur only once, and about 3% lies in the top ten. The sequenced material came from peripheral blood. Receptors were obtained from a man in his thirties or forties with active or convalescent COVID-19.

The V and J genes are TRBV4-2 and TRBJ2-1; TRBD2 matches 9 bases. Germline CDR1 and CDR2: LGHNA and YNFKEQ. There are 15 residues in the CDR3. The V segment lost 1 base and the J segment 4 bases; nucleotides outside the gene matches: 2. As DNA, the CDR3 is TGTGCCAGCAGCCAAGGACTAGCGGATTACAATGAGCAGTTCTTC. Translation: CASSQGLADYNEQFF.

The J gene is TRBJ2-2, the V gene TRBV11-3, with a tentative D call TRBD2 (5 bases). The CDR3 has 15 residues. Looked up from germline, CDR1 is SGHNT and CDR2 is YENEEA. Trimming left V 3 bases short and J 1 base short, with 9 bases between. CDR3 bases: TGTGCCAGCAGCTTGAGAGGGCGGAACACCGGGGAGCTGTTTTTT. Translating gives CASSLRGRNTGELFF. The variable domain in full, completed from reference TRBV11-3 and TRBJ2-2, reads EAGVVQSPRYKIIEKKQPVAFWCNPISGHNTLYWYLQNLGQGPELLIRYENEEAVDDSQLPKDRFSAERLKGVDSTLKIQPAELGDSAVYLCASSLRGRNTGELFFGEGSRLTVL.

This clone has just a few counts. This rearrangement joins TRBV19 to TRBJ1-5; maybe TRBD1 (6 bases). Trimming removed 4 bases from V and 3 bases from J, with 16 bases in between. This CDR3 is built from 16 residues. Germline CDR1 reads LNHDA; CDR2 reads SQIVND (reference sequence). The CDR3 DNA sequence: TGTGCCAGTAGTAGTTCGTGGCAGGGGACCAATCAGCCCCAGCATTTT. The encoded protein is CASSSSWQGTNQPQHF.

This chain links TRBV29-1 with TRBJ1-4; D is uncertain. Germline V CDR1 and CDR2: SQVTM, ANQGSEA. This CDR3 region has 13 residues. V lost 7 bases to trimming and J lost 0 bases, with 9 bases between them. For the CDR3, the DNA is TGCAGCGGTAGAGAGTCAACTAATGAAAAACTGTTTTTT. Its translation is CSGRESTNEKLFF.

This chain uses TRBV7-2 with TRBJ2-1; 7 nucleotides agree with TRBD2. Germline CDR1 SGHTA, CDR2 FQGNSA. CDR3 length: 14 amino acids. The V segment lost 3 bases and the J segment 7 bases; nucleotides outside the gene matches: 6. The CDR3 reads CASSLGGTINEQFF. The CDR3 bases are TGTGCCAGCAGCTTGGGAGGGACTATTAATGAGCAGTTCTTC.

The chain links TRBV4-1 to TRBJ2-5; TRBD1 aligns across 7 bases. V lost 2 bases and J lost 4; bases outside the gene matches: 7. Germline lookup yields CDR1 MGHRA and CDR2 YSYEKL. CDR3 length: 15 amino acids. CDR3 nucleotide sequence: TGCGCCAGCAGCCAAAACTACAGGGGCCTAGAGACCCAGTACTTC. As protein: CASSQNYRGLETQYF.

The table lists this clone with a few counts. This sequence joins TRBV7-6 and TRBJ2-2; a weak D match, TRBD2 (6 bases). Germline CDR1 and CDR2: SGHVS and FNYEAQ. This CDR3 has 13 residues. The ends were cut back, 10 bases at V and 4 bases at J, with 13 bases in the middle. The CDR3 DNA reads as TGTGCCACGGGCGGGGTGTCCACCGGGGAGCTGTTTTTT. Translated, it gives CATGGVSTGELFF.

The V gene is TRBV19, the J gene TRBJ1-4; 9 nucleotides align to TRBD1. The CDR3 extends over 17 amino acids. V lost 0 bases, J lost 5 bases, and 7 bases stayed unmatched. Germline CDR1 reads LNHDA; CDR2 reads SQIVND (reference sequence). The CDR3 protein is CASSIEFGDRGNEKLFF. The CDR3 DNA sequence: TGTGCCAGTAGTATAGAATTCGGAGACAGGGGGAATGAAAAACTGTTTTTT.

The CDR3 spells CASIFRQGANEKLFF. The CDR3 coding sequence is TGCGCCAGCATCTTTAGACAGGGAGCTAATGAAAAACTGTTTTTT. The chain joins TRBV23-1 to TRBJ1-4; 7 bases fit TRBD1. TRBV23-1 is given ORF status, its function remaining uncertain. This CDR3 is 15 amino acids long. V was clipped by 7 bases and J by 3 bases; unmatched bases: 8.

To note about this clone: This sequence may be a read error, since a much larger clone differs from it by one base. The chain employs TRBV6-2 or TRBV6-3 and TRBJ2-1; D is ambiguous. Germline V gives CDR1 MNHEY, CDR2 SVGEGT. V was trimmed by 0 bases and J by 7 bases, leaving 4 bases between them. The CDR3 loop spans 12 amino acids. The CDR3 nucleotides read TGTGCCAGCAGTTACTCGCGGAATGAGCAGTTCTTC. Residues: CASSYSRNEQFF.

CDR3 residues: CASGQGVRGLAGASIMTDTQYF. CDR3 coding DNA: TGTGCTAGTGGTCAAGGGGTTAGGGGACTAGCGGGGGCCAGTATCATGACAGATACGCAGTATTTT. V gene TRBV12-5 combines with J gene TRBJ2-3; 14 nucleotides match TRBD2. V dropped 5 bases and J dropped 3; count of bases not matched to a gene: 22. This CDR3 has 22 residues. Germline values: CDR1 LGHNT, CDR2 FRNRAP. The whole variable domain, filled in from reference TRBV12-5 and TRBJ2-3, reads DARVTQTPRHKVTEMGQEVTMRCQPILGHNTVFWYRQTMMQGLELLAYFRNRAPLDDSGMPKDRFSAEMPDATLATLKIQPSEPRDSAVYFCASGQGVRGLAGASIMTDTQYFGPGTRLTVL.

The chain recombines TRBV4-1 with TRBJ2-4, with D unresolved. Trimming took off 1 base at V and 10 bases at J, with 14 bases between the two ends. The CDR3 totals 14 residues. Germline CDR1 and CDR2: MGHRA and YSYEKL. CDR3 in DNA: TGCGCCAGCAGCCAAGTCGGAACAGACGCAATTCAGTACTTC. Encoded protein: CASSQVGTDAIQYF.

This clone has more than one count but fewer than ten. This chain joins TRBV30 and TRBJ1-3, with unresolved D. Trimming removed 8 bases at V and 4 bases at J, with 12 bases between. The CDR3 length is 12 residues. Germline-derived CDR1 and CDR2 are GTSNPN and SVGIG (reference sequence). DNA of the CDR3: TGTGCCCGCGGAAGCCCGGGAAACACCATATATTTT. Protein sequence: CARGSPGNTIYF.

V is TRBV4-2 and J is TRBJ2-7, with D maybe TRBD2 (5 bases). This CDR3 comprises 12 residues. Germline CDR1 and CDR2: LGHNA and YNFKEQ. Trimming cost V 7 bases and J 5 bases, with 12 bases left between them. The CDR3 DNA sequence: TGTGCCAGCAACCGAGGAGGAAACGAGCAGTACTTC. Amino acids: CASNRGGNEQYF.

This chain joins TRBV4-3 and TRBJ2-3; 9 positions agree with TRBD2. The CDR3 length is 16 residues. Germline loops: CDR1 LGHNA, CDR2 YSLEER. Losses at the gene ends were 5 bases for V and 6 bases for J; bases not matched to a gene: 12. CDR3 DNA: TGCGCCAGCAGCAGGTTGGGGGGACTAGCATCTGATACGCAGTATTTT. Protein sequence: CASSRLGGLASDTQYF.

For the CDR3, the DNA is TGTGCCATCAGTGAGACGGCGGGGGACACCACAGATACGCAGTATTTT. Translated, it gives CAISETAGDTTDTQYF. The chain employs TRBV10-3 and TRBJ2-3, with a weak D call TRBD2 (7 bases). The CDR3 is made up of 16 amino acids. CDR1 and CDR2 (germline): ENHRY, SYGVKD. V was cut by 2 bases and J by 2 bases, with 14 bases left in between.

The J gene is TRBJ2-7, the V gene TRBV5-5, with D possibly being TRBD2 (6 bases). The V and J ends lost 4 bases and 2 bases respectively, with 16 bases between them. CDR3 length equals 15 residues. Looked up from germline, CDR1 is SGHKS and CDR2 is YYEKEE (reference sequence). CDR3 loop: CASSRTGEQAYEQYF. CDR3 coding DNA: TGTGCCAGCAGCCGAACGGGGGAACAAGCCTACGAGCAGTACTTC.

This chain uses TRBV28 with TRBJ2-3, with 9 bases matching TRBD2. V was clipped by 3 bases and J by 6 bases; unmatched bases: 4. The germline V gene encodes CDR1 MDHEN and CDR2 SYDVKM. The CDR3 loop spans 14 amino acids. Written as DNA, the CDR3 is TGTGCCAGCAGTTTCAGTAGCGGGAGCGATACGCAGTATTTT. Encoded protein: CASSFSSGSDTQYF.

This clone has only a few counts. The chain has TRBV30 and TRBJ1-3; D not certain. Germline values: CDR1 GTSNPN, CDR2 SVGIG (reference sequence). V was cut by 4 bases and J by 10 bases, with 20 bases left in between. The CDR3 runs to 14 residues. The CDR3 here is CAWNRGPGESTIYF. Written as DNA, the CDR3 is TGTGCCTGGAATCGCGGGCCCGGTGAATCGACCATATATTTT.